Each of the 7 T cell receptor beta chains below was sequenced from the same sample in a study of human T cells and chemical hapten exposure. Regarding time point: patch test 1, 2 weeks after DPC sensitization. Treatment defined: therapeutic diphenylcyclopropenone sensitization with weekly scalp DPC. MiXCR, applied by TCRdb to the RACE reads, yields one record per CDR3 protein. The sample includes about 360,000 distinct CDR3 sequences, roughly 6.9% of them seen just once. This specimen was whole blood, taken in connection with sensitization to the hapten diphenylcyclopropenone (DPC). These receptors were collected from a woman aged 18-29 years with alopecia areata. Some clones in this sample may be carry-over from other donors' samples.

This clonotype was seen many times. The chain has TRBV12-3 or TRBV12-4 and TRBJ2-1; unclear D gene. The CDR3 has 13 residues. V lost 8 bases to trimming and J lost 7 bases, with 15 bases between them. As DNA, the CDR3 is TGTGCCAGCTGGACGGGCTTGGGTAATGAGCAGTTCTTC. Protein sequence: CASWTGLGNEQFF.

This chain uses TRBV4-1 with TRBJ2-3; 8 nucleotides align to TRBD1. J lost 4 bases, V lost 1 base, and 7 bases had no gene match. The germline CDR1 and CDR2 sequences are MGHRA and YSYEKL. This CDR3 comprises 16 residues. The CDR3: CASSQGTGGMADTQYF. The CDR3 coding sequence is TGCGCCAGCAGCCAAGGAACAGGGGGAATGGCAGATACGCAGTATTTT.

This chain joins TRBV6-1 and TRBJ1-1, with D possibly TRBD1 on 5 matching bases. V lost 5 bases, J lost 0 bases, and 34 bases lay in between. The length of the CDR3 is 22 residues. Per germline, CDR1 MNHNS and CDR2 SASEGT. The CDR3 coding sequence is TGTGCCAGCAGTCCCCGCACGATCTATCTTGAGTCGGGGCGGAGGTTGAACACTGAAGCTTTCTTT. As protein: CASSPRTIYLESGRRLNTEAFF.

This clonotype turned up a few times. This chain connects TRBV7-3 to TRBJ2-1, with D perhaps TRBD2 (5 bases). The CDR3 loop spans 14 amino acids. The germline CDR1 and CDR2 sequences are SGHTA and FQGTGA. Trimming left V 5 bases short and J 6 bases short, with 14 bases between. CDR3 sequence reads: CASSPSYGVNEQFF. CDR3 in DNA: TGTGCCAGCAGCCCCTCTTACGGGGTCAATGAGCAGTTCTTC. Filled out from reference TRBV7-3 and TRBJ2-1, the complete variable domain reads GAGVSQTPSNKVTEKGKYVELRCDPISGHTALYWYRQSLGQGPEFLIYFQGTGAADDSGLPNDRFFAVRPEGSVSTLKIQRTERGDSAVYLCASSPSYGVNEQFFGPGTRLTVL.

This clonotype was counted a few times. The chain has TRBV20-1 and TRBJ1-2; D ambiguous. The CDR3 sequence is 13 residues long. V lost 3 bases to trimming and J lost 8 bases, with 16 bases between them. Germline V CDR1 and CDR2: DFQATT, SNEGSKA (reference sequence). The CDR3 protein is CSARGSGREGYTF. The DNA of the CDR3 is TGCAGTGCTAGGGGCTCTGGTCGGGAAGGCTACACCTTC.

The V and J genes are TRBV7-2 and TRBJ1-6; no firm D call. Deletions cut 8 bases from V and 0 bases from J, with 14 bases between. Germline V gene sequence: CDR1 SGHTA, CDR2 FQGNSA. This CDR3 has 16 amino acids. The CDR3 loop reads CASGLGTSSYNSPLHF. In DNA, the CDR3 is TGTGCCAGCGGCCTAGGCACTAGCTCCTATAATTCACCCCTCCACTTT.

This clonotype came up a few times. The chain carries TRBV6-4 and TRBJ1-5; D unresolved. Germline V CDR1 and CDR2: MRHNA, SNTAGT. This CDR3 contains 13 residues. V lost 4 bases, J lost 3 bases, and 7 bases lay in between. The CDR3 is CASSVGDNQPQHF. The CDR3 nucleotides read TGTGCCAGCAGTGTTGGAGACAATCAGCCCCAGCATTTT.